Sequencing of this T cell receptor (beta chain) was carried out in a study of blood T cell repertoires in COVID-19. Study in general: Some COVID-19 samples were acute and others convalescent; all came from the United States, Italy and Spain. In each case, the material was cDNA or gDNA derived from T cells, B-cell-depleted T cells, or PBMCs.

Trimming took 5 bases from V and 6 from J; bases not matched to a gene: 14. Germline CDR1 reads PRHDT; CDR2 reads FYEKMQ (reference sequence). This CDR3 contains 16 residues. Profiled with immunoSEQ multiplex PCR; TCRdb holds only in-frame clones, not every one. The sample lists under 200,000 clones; more than 70% were seen once. The source of this sequence is a man between 40 and 49 years old with active or convalescent COVID-19. The sample consisted of peripheral blood. This chain uses TRBV13 with TRBJ2-3; the match to TRBD1 covers 7 bases. CDR3 sequence reads: CASSVYSGQPRDTQYF. As DNA, the CDR3 is TGTGCCAGCAGCGTATATTCGGGACAGCCTAGGGATACGCAGTATTTT.